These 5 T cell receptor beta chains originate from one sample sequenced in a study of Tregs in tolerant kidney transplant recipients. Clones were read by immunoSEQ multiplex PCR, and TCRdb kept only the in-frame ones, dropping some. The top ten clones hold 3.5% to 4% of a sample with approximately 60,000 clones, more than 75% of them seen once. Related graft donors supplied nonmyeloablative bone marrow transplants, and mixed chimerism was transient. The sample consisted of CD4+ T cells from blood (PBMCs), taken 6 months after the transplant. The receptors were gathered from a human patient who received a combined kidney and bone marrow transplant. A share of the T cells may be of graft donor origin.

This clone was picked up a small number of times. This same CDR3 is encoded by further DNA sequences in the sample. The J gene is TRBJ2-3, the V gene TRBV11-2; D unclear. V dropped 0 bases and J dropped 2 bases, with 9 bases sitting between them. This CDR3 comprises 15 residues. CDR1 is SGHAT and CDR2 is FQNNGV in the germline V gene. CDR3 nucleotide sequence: TGTGCCAGCAGCTTAGAAGGCGGATCCACAGATACGCAGTATTTT. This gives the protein CASSLEGGSTDTQYF.

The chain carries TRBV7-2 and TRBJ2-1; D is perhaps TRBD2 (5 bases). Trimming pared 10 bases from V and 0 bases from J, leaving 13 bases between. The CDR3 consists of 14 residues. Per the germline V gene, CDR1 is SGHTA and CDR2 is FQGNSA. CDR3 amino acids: CATGGGSSYNEQFF. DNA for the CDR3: TGTGCCACCGGTGGTGGGAGCTCCTACAATGAGCAGTTCTTC.

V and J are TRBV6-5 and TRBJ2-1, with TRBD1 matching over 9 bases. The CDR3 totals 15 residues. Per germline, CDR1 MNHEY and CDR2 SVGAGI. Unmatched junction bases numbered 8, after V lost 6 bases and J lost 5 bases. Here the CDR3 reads CASRDTGGVHNEQFF. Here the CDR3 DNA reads TGTGCCAGCAGGGACACAGGGGGCGTCCACAATGAGCAGTTCTTC.

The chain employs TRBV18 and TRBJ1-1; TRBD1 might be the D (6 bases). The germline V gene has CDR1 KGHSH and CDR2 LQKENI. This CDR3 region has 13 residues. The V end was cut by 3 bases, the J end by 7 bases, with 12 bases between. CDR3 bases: TGTGCCAGCTCACCCGGTTTGGACAGTGAAGCTTTCTTT. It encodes CASSPGLDSEAFF.

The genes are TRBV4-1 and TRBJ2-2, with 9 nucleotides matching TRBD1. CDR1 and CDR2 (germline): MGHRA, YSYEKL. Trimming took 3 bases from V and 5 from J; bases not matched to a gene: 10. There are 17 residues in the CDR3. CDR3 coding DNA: TGCGCCAGCAGCCACCGGACCCGGGACAGGGTAACCGGGGAGCTGTTTTTT. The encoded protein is CASSHRTRDRVTGELFF.